This T cell receptor (beta chain) was identified in a study of shared clonotypes between healthy human individuals. Across the whole study: Three plates each covered CD4 naive and memory; CD8 naive two, CD8 memory one.

Germline loops: CDR1 MDHEN, CDR2 SYDVKM. The ends were cut back, 5 bases at V and 2 bases at J, with 7 bases in the middle. The CDR3 extends over 12 amino acids. Regarding the study as a whole: Relative to clonotypes present in all four donors, those not shared had lower generation probabilities.

Here immunoSEQ multiplex PCR was the method, and the copy in TCRdb shows in-frame clones only, minus some. The sample holds some 300,000 clones; around 70% are singletons and the top ten take over 9.5%. Points on this clone: Antigen: not known.

This chain joins TRBV28 and TRBJ2-7; D call uncertain. The sequenced sample was memory CD4+ T cells sorted from blood. Stated subset: CD45RA-negative fraction. The clonotype originates from a man aged 25-45 years in good health. The CDR3 sequence: CASSDQTYEQYF. The CDR3 nucleotides are TGTGCCAGCAGTGATCAAACCTACGAGCAGTACTTC.